The sequence of this T cell receptor beta chain was determined in a study of immune evolution from preneoplasia to lung adenocarcinoma (dated by TCRdb to the early 2020s). Study-level background: HLA loss of heterozygosity was seen in roughly 6.6%, 14% and 36% of AIS, MIA and ADC lesions, and in no AAH lesions. The study used immune gene expression, TCR sequencing and multiplex immunofluorescence to profile the immune contexture of lung adenocarcinoma precursors and invasive adenocarcinoma. Resected precursor lesions (AAH, AIS, MIA) and invasive adenocarcinomas were compared against paired morphologically normal lung tissue. The sample size was set by how many specimens were available, not by a prior power calculation. The immune data were integrated with whole exome sequencing and methylation data obtained from the same cohort of nodules. The overall cohort comprised roughly 52 patients with pulmonary nodules who underwent surgical resection. The TCR sequencing data were obtained from some 50 patients. According to the study, some 97 samples were used for TCR sequencing. Class I HLA alleles were inferred from exome data with POLYSOLVER, and allele-specific HLA loss was detected with LOHHLA. Overall study results and their limits: Clonality was highest in normal lung, while later-stage lesions appeared to have lower clonality but higher T cell density and diversity. Because every patient came from Japan and China, how well the results apply to Western populations was uncertain. The highest T cell clonality was observed in KRAS-mutant nodules compared with EGFR-mutant or double wild-type lesions. The findings reflected association rather than direct causation, and larger cohorts with long-term follow-up and longitudinal biopsies were considered necessary. Normal lung had the highest top T cell clone frequencies, and these frequencies appeared to fall progressively from AAH through AIS, MIA and invasive adenocarcinoma.

Between the V and J ends, shortened by 5 bases and 1 base respectively, the junction contains 11 bases. The CDR3 has 15 amino acids, counting the end cysteine and phenylalanine. The sequence is cut down to CDR3 DNA, 45 bases in frame from base 1. CDR1 and CDR2 are drawn from the germline V gene (reference sequence): SEHNR, FQNEAQ. Remarks on this clone: Its antigen is still unknown. One base away there is no much larger clone; base qualities are not given.

Using the immunoSEQ hsTCRbeta Kit, TCR beta CDR3 regions were sequenced from DNA. In the source study's methods: The ImmunoSEQ Analyzer was used to analyse the TCR sequencing data. T cell clonality was defined as 1 minus Pielou's evenness, calculated on productive rearrangements. T cell diversity was measured with the inverse Simpson index on productive templates. T cell density was expressed as TCR beta template counts normalized to usable DNA, with usable DNA estimated by amplifying and sequencing housekeeping genes. TCR metrics were compared across histologic stages using two-sided Kruskal-Wallis tests. TCRdb stores this immuneACCESS table with in-frame sequences only. Part of the clones is absent; in the studies checked, under half of the shortfall reflects unresolved V genes, and no reason is known for the rest. D and trimming come from the DNA, and the V and J calls and clone size come from that table. Here the sample has several thousand clones; 70% to 90% occur a single time. The ten largest clones add up to 5.8% of the sample.

Patients underwent resection in Japan or China between the mid-2010s and the late 2010s. Two lung cancer pathologists independently confirmed the histologic diagnosis of each case on H&E slides. Macro-dissection after pathologic assessment enriched premalignant or tumor cells for nucleic acid extraction. DNA was isolated from FFPE tissue using the AllPrep DNA/RNA FFPE Kit. The sequence was obtained from a person in their 70s with lung adenocarcinoma. Sequencing was performed on FFPE minimally invasive lung adenocarcinoma tissue. Explained via the paper, the cell subset or site label denotes: micro-invasive lung adenocarcinoma (MIA). In this chain, TRBV7-9 is recombined with TRBJ2-2; a confident D gene designation cannot be given. In nucleotide form, the sequence is TGTGCCAGCAGCCGCGATGACGGGAACACCGGGGAGCTGTTTTTT. Translated, this is CASSRDDGNTGELFF.